The text below deals with one T cell receptor beta chain. The antigen this receptor binds is unknown. Base qualities are not recorded, but no much larger clone differs from it by a single base. TCRbeta CDR3 regions were amplified from genomic DNA by means of the immunoSEQ Assay, a bias-controlled multiplex PCR. From the authors' description of their analysis: The number of nucleated cells in each sample was estimated by amplification of reference gene primers within the assay. To quantify the absolute abundance of each unique TCRbeta CDR3 rearrangement, sequence reads were collapsed and filtered. Productive Simpson clonality was computed per sample as the square root of Simpson's diversity index over productive rearrangements. This immuneACCESS table, as held by TCRdb, lists in-frame sequences with V and J called but not all clones. Of the missing ones, under half trace to an unresolved V gene in checked studies; the others have no known cause. V and J calls and clone size follow that table, whereas D and trimming were derived from the DNA. The sample data list around 49,000 clones, and 93% of these were observed just once. The biggest ten clones account for over 0.95% of the sample.

CDR1 and CDR2 were assigned from the germline V gene (reference sequence) as SGHNT and YYREEE. There are 15 amino acids in the CDR3, from cysteine to phenylalanine inclusive. The DNA shown is the 45-base CDR3, in frame from base 1. The V end gives up 4 bases and the J end 1 base, leaving 7 bases in the junction not matched to a gene. This sample stems from a study of blood T cell repertoires in COVID-19 (dated by TCRdb to the early 2020s). Study-wide context: Samples from collaborators originated in the United States, Italy and Spain and spanned both the acute and convalescent phases of COVID-19. The prospective study material was composed of cDNA or gDNA derived from T cells, B-cell-depleted T cells, or PBMCs. Deeply sampled blood TCRbeta repertoires from subjects exposed to, actively infected with, or recovered from COVID-19 were included in the dataset. A freely available public database, intended as a resource for researchers studying the immune response to SARS-CoV-2, is where the repertoires were released. Samples were obtained from the ongoing ImmuneRACE study (first 160 participants) and from some 1,300 subjects provided by 6 global collaborators. A de-identified subject ID, COVID-19 status, age in years and sex were almost always included in the sample metadata. Where available, HLA class I and class II types were obtained from metadata supplied by the sample provider rather than from assay-based typing.

On the study overall, not on this receptor specifically: How much clinical and demographic metadata was included differed by source and by participant, and the metadata was provided uncurated.

One collaborating source in Seattle enrolled patients while the patients were actively infected and followed the patients over time throughout the course of disease. Collaborating institutions collected whole blood in K2EDTA tubes following their own protocols. For TCRbeta analysis, collaborators shipped samples in one of three forms: frozen whole blood, isolated PBMCs, or DNA extracted from either of those sample types. Input material: peripheral blood. This clonotype originated in a man in his 60s with COVID-19, enrolled during active disease. Recombination connected TRBV5-4 to TRBJ1-2, with 7 central nucleotides matching TRBD1. The CDR3 protein sequence reads: CASSAGTEINYGYTF. The nucleotides are TGTGCCAGCAGCGCCGGGACAGAAATTAACTATGGCTACACCTTC. This CDR3, with the reference TRBV5-4 and TRBJ1-2 proteins standing in past its ends, gives the full variable domain ETGVTQSPTHLIKTRGQQVTLRCSSQSGHNTVSWYQQALGQGPQFIFQYYREEENGRGNFPPRFSGLQFPNYSSELNVNALELDDSALYLCASSAGTEINYGYTFGSGTRLTVV.